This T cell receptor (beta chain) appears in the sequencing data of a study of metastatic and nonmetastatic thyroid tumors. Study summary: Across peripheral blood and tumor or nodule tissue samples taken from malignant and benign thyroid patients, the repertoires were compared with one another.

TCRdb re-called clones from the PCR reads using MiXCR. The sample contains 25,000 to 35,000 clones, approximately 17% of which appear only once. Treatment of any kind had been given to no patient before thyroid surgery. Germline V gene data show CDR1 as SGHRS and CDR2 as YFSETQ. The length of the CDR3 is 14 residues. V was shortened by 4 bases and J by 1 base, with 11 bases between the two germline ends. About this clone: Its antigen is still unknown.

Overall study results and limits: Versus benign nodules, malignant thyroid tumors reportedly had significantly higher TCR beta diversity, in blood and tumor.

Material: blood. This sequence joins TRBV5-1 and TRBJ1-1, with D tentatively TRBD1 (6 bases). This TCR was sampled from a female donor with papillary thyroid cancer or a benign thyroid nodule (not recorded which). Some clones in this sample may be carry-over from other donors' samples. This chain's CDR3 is CASSPQGWNTEAFF. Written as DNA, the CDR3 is TGCGCCAGCAGCCCACAGGGTTGGAACACTGAAGCTTTCTTT.